A selection of T cell receptor beta chains follows, all from one sample in a study of human thymus T cells. Sequencing used immunoSEQ multiplex PCR; TCRdb keeps in-frame clones, though not all of them. Of around 130,000 clones in the sample, around 94% are singletons; the top ten hold 0.02% to 0.025%. The specimen was thymus tissue. All receptors come from a boy less than two years old with a congenital heart defect but otherwise immunologically healthy. The CDR3 runs from the conserved cysteine through the conserved F or W. A D gene is named only where the DNA matches it firmly. Clone sizes are given selectively: once, few, many, or a class where the clone is expanded.

CDR3 DNA	CDR3 protein	V gene	D gene	CDR3 length	J gene	clone size
TGCGCCAGCAGCCAAGACCTGACAGGTTACAATGAGCAGTTCTTC	CASSQDLTGYNEQFF	TRBV4-3	-	15	TRBJ2-1	-
TGCAGCGTTGATAAGGGACAGGGGACAGATACGCAGTATTTT	CSVDKGQGTDTQYF	TRBV29-1	TRBD1	14	TRBJ2-3	-
TGTGCCAGCAGTTGCTCGGAGCAGTACTTC	CASSCSEQYF	TRBV27	-	10	TRBJ2-7	-
TGTGCCAGCAGCTTGGACCCCAGCGGGGGGGCCTACGAGCAGTACTTC	CASSLDPSGGAYEQYF	TRBV5-4	TRBD2	16	TRBJ2-7	once
TGTGCCAGCAGTTTAAGGGCCTACGAGCAGTACTTC	CASSLRAYEQYF	TRBV28	-	12	TRBJ2-7	-
TGTGCCAGCACCCTCGGGCGGGGGGACTTCACAGATACGCAGTATTTT	CASTLGRGDFTDTQYF	TRBV5-6	TRBD2	16	TRBJ2-3	-
TGCGCCAGCAGCGGCGGACAGGGTAACTACGAGCAGTACTTC	CASSGGQGNYEQYF	TRBV5-1	TRBD1	14	TRBJ2-7	-
TGCGCCAGCAGCCAAGAGGGTGGGAGAACTGAAGCTTTCTTT	CASSQEGGRTEAFF	TRBV4-3	-	14	TRBJ1-1	-
TGTGCCAGTAGAAACCCGGGACAGGGACGTGGCTATGGCTACACCTTC	CASRNPGQGRGYGYTF	TRBV19	TRBD1	16	TRBJ1-2	-
TGTGCCAGCAGCCAAGATGACAGCGGGGGGGCCGGCGGGGAGCTGTTTTTT	CASSQDDSGGAGGELFF	TRBV4-2	TRBD2	17	TRBJ2-2	few
TGTGCCAGCAGCGTCGACGCGGGACAGGGGGAGGAGAACACTGAAGCTTTCTTT	CASSVDAGQGEENTEAFF	TRBV9	TRBD1	18	TRBJ1-1	-
TGTGCCAGCAGCTTAGAAGGCGTCTACCCGCCAGATACGCAGTATTTT	CASSLEGVYPPDTQYF	TRBV11-2	-	16	TRBJ2-3	-
TGTGCCAGCAGTGACTCGAAAACAGGGGAGTGCTACGAGCAGTACTTC	CASSDSKTGECYEQYF	TRBV6-4	TRBD1	16	TRBJ2-7	-
TGTGCCAGCAGCTTAGGGACAGGCCCCTCCTACGAGCAGTACTTC	CASSLGTGPSYEQYF	TRBV13	-	15	TRBJ2-7	-
TGTGCCACCAGCAGACGGGGGGAGGATGGCTACACCTTC	CATSRRGEDGYTF	TRBV15	-	13	TRBJ1-2	-
TGTGCCAGCGGAGACAGGGCGGGAGGAAACACCATATATTTT	CASGDRAGGNTIYF	TRBV27	TRBD1	14	TRBJ1-3	-
TGCAGCGTTGAGCGGGGGGAACAAGAGACCCAGTACTTC	CSVERGEQETQYF	TRBV29-1	TRBD2	13	TRBJ2-5	-
TGTGCCAGCAGCTTGATAGGGACAGATACCTTGTTTGGCTACACCTTC	CASSLIGTDTLFGYTF	TRBV5-4	TRBD1	16	TRBJ1-2	-
TGCGCCAGCAGCCGCAGGTACAGGGACAGGGGCTACGAGCAGTACTTC	CASSRRYRDRGYEQYF	TRBV4-3	TRBD1	16	TRBJ2-7	-
TGTGCCAGCAGCATAGGACTAGCGGGGTATCCGAACACCGGGGAGCTGTTTTTT	CASSIGLAGYPNTGELFF	TRBV5-4	TRBD2	18	TRBJ2-2	-
TGTGCCAGCAGCGAGACTAGCGGGGGGGCTACGCAGTATTTT	CASSETSGGATQYF	TRBV5-6	TRBD2	14	TRBJ2-3	-
TGTGCCAGCAGTTGCTTGGGGCAAGAGACCCAGTACTTC	CASSCLGQETQYF	TRBV6-6	-	13	TRBJ2-5	-
TGTGCCAGCAGGTCTCCGGACAATTCACCCCTCCACTTT	CASRSPDNSPLHF	TRBV6-1	-	13	TRBJ1-6	few
TGTGCCAGCAGCGTTACTAGCGGACTATACAATGAGCAGTTCTTC	CASSVTSGLYNEQFF	TRBV5-6	TRBD2	15	TRBJ2-1	-
TGTGCCAGCAGCTCCGGCCCAGGCCTTAGTGAAAAACTGTTTTTT	CASSSGPGLSEKLFF	TRBV7-6	-	15	TRBJ1-4	-
TGTGCCAGCATTGGGCCTCCGGATGGGGAGACCCAGTACTTC	CASIGPPDGETQYF	TRBV27	-	14	TRBJ2-5	-
TGCGCCAGCAGCCAAGACTTCCAAAGGGTCGGGACAGGGGGAGGTACTGAAGCTTTCTTT	CASSQDFQRVGTGGGTEAFF	TRBV4-1	TRBD1	20	TRBJ1-1	-
TGTGCCAGCAGTTTCGGACAGGGCGGAGAAAACATTCAGTACTTC	CASSFGQGGENIQYF	TRBV2	TRBD1	15	TRBJ2-4	-
TGCGCCAGCAGCCAAGATGGGGAATCCGAGCAGTACTTC	CASSQDGESEQYF	TRBV4-1	-	13	TRBJ2-7	-